This TCR beta chain was sequenced for a study of regulatory T cells in long-lasting Graves disease. Study conclusions and caveats: Relative to new patients (roughly 980), persistent patients exhibited greater sharing of public clonotypes (approximately 2,800). TRBV28, TRBJ1-2 and TRBJ2-5 were favored in persistent disease.

Noted time point: newly diagnosed GD, antithyroid drugs for less than 3 months. PBMC-extracted RNA yielded the TCR library. This clonotype has more than one count but fewer than ten. The antigen remains undetermined. CDR3 regions were amplified by Arm-PCR using iRepertoire HTBI primers to build TCR beta libraries. TCRdb processed the multiplex PCR reads anew with MiXCR; each CDR3 protein has one entry. The sample includes 580,000 or so distinct CDR3 sequences, approximately 16% of them seen just once. V was shortened by 0 bases and J by 2 bases, with 8 bases between the two germline ends. This CDR3 spans 14 amino acids. CDR1 and CDR2 (germline): SGDLS, YYNGEE. This sample was also put to use in a study of T cells in Graves' hyperthyroidism and ophthalmopathy. According to that study: Graves' hyperthyroidism was deemed stable given no ophthalmopathy progression within 18 months.

The source is a man younger than 30 with Graves disease. The chain couples TRBV9 to TRBJ2-5; D gene uncertain. The sample was peripheral blood mononuclear cells (PBMCs), taken at new diagnosis, from a patient treated with antithyroid drugs. The CDR3 here is CASSVGMRQETQYF. The CDR3 region has the DNA TGTGCCAGCAGCGTAGGTATGCGGCAAGAGACCCAGTACTTC.